This TCR beta chain was identified in a study of vaccination and CD4 T cells after COVID-19. The assay that was used to sequence DNA from cultured CD4+ T cells was the Oncomine TCR Beta short-read assay. TCRdb used MiXCR to reprocess the PCR reads, holding one entry per CDR3 protein. Of around 18,000 distinct CDR3 sequences in the sample, 55% to 70% were seen once. Germline values: CDR1 LGHDT, CDR2 YNNKEL (reference sequence). This CDR3 spans 14 amino acids. Trimming took 0 bases from V and 3 from J, leaving 8 bases between them. Treatment meaning: roughly 11-day PBMC culture with coronavirus spike peptide pools or control peptides (ViraFEST assay). This clonotype was counted a single time. The antigen is unknown.

V and J are TRBV3-1 and TRBJ1-1, with no clear D. The input for sequencing was CD4+ T cells from blood, cultured in vitro, taken after SARS-CoV-2 vaccination. The TCR comes from a human donor who had recovered from COVID-19. CDR3 nucleotides: TGTGCCAGCAGCCAAGATCCACGGGACACTGAAGCTTTCTTT. Translating it yields CASSQDPRDTEAFF.